This note documents a single TCR beta chain sequence. CDR1 SGHRS and CDR2 YFSETQ come from the germline V gene. The CDR3 extends over 15 amino acids. The V and J ends lost 0 bases and 3 bases, in that order; junction bases with no gene match: 4. In each sample, at least 6 million PBMCs were isolated. The data stem from a study of blood T cells in healthy people across ages. With a J-beta primer mix and a sample-barcoded 5' primer, a second PCR ran about 7 to 12 cycles. Every cDNA molecule bore a tag from a template-switch adaptor containing 12 random nucleotides. Each CDR3 protein gets one entry after TCRdb re-called the 5' RACE reads with MiXCR. In the table there are about 640,000 distinct CDR3 sequences, approximately 50% of which are singletons.

The material sequenced was blood. This clonotype was sampled from a man aged 55 to 70 in good health. The chain joins TRBV5-1 to TRBJ2-3, with TRBD1 matching over 7 bases. For the CDR3, the DNA is TGCGCCAGCAGCTTGGCGCCAGGGGGAACAGATACGCAGTATTTT. Protein product: CASSLAPGGTDTQYF.